Sequencing of this T cell receptor (beta chain) was carried out in a study of CD8 T cells in Susac syndrome. Study-wide results and limits: The TCR sequencing and HLA analysis in the study involved a relatively small number of individuals, as the study acknowledged.

The CDR3 sequence is 14 residues long. CDR1 and CDR2 from the germline V gene are DFQATT and SNEGSKA (reference sequence). V gave up 2 bases and J gave up 3 bases, with 13 bases separating them. In this sample, this clonotype turned up once. Antigen specificity is unknown. Reverse transcription used 0.5 to 1 ug RNA and random hexamers. The immunoSEQ assay covered 54 Vbeta and 13 Jbeta segments for CDR3. TCRdb used MiXCR to reprocess the immunoSEQ multiplex PCR reads, holding one entry per CDR3 protein. The repertoire holds approximately 150,000 distinct CDR3 sequences, with around 94% as singletons. Source material: CD4+ T cells from PBMCs. The chain carries TRBV20-1 and TRBJ1-1; possibly TRBD1 for D (5 bases). The source is a human donor in good health. This CDR3 reads CSARRMRGDTEAFF. CDR3 DNA: TGCAGTGCTAGAAGGATGCGGGGGGACACTGAAGCTTTCTTT.